The subject of this entry is one TCR beta chain. Participant ages covered about 18 to 90 years across 25 or so US areas. This sample was taken from a study of blood T cell repertoires in COVID-19. Study-level background: Whether acute or convalescent, the COVID-19 samples came from the United States, Italy and Spain.

V was clipped by 5 bases and J by 4 bases, with 12 bases between them. Germline CDR1 reads SGHRS; CDR2 reads YFSETQ. There are 13 residues in the CDR3. Authors' analysis steps: Reference gene primers were amplified, and this amplification served to estimate nucleated cell counts. Here immunoSEQ multiplex PCR was the method, and the copy in TCRdb shows in-frame clones only, minus some. V and J calls and clone size are given by that table; D and trimming were obtained from the DNA. The sample yields hundreds of thousands of clones, approximately 83% seen once. V and J are TRBV5-1 and TRBJ1-1; a possible D gene is TRBD1 (6 bases). The sequencing input was PBMCs or T cells enriched from blood (not recorded which). This TCR was recovered from a man aged 25 to 40 who had recovered from COVID-19. CDR3 sequence: CASRTGSGTEAFF. As DNA, the CDR3 is TGCGCCAGCAGAACAGGGTCGGGCACTGAAGCTTTCTTT.